This T cell receptor beta chain stems from a study of cytomegalovirus exposure and HLA in healthy donors. Whole-study context: Around 85 million unique TCR sequences came from HLA-typed donors in an early release. Study-wide points: Some V segments could not be told apart, so they were left out, TRBV6-2 and TRBV6-3 among them.

As to this clone: What it binds is not known.

The CDR3 runs to 18 residues. V gave up 3 bases and J gave up 2 bases; unmatched junction bases: 5. Germline V gene sequence: CDR1 MNHNS, CDR2 SASEGT. PCR used 60 Vbeta primers and 13 Jbeta primers. Assay used: immunoSEQ multiplex PCR; TCRdb lists only in-frame clones, some missing. Here the sample spans about 190,000 clones, around 86% being singletons. The sequencing sample was made of PBMCs. V usage is TRBV6-1 and J usage is TRBJ2-2; 14 bases line up with TRBD2. This clonotype was sampled from a woman in her late teens or twenties in good health and CMV-seronegative. In DNA, the CDR3 is TGTGCCAGCAGTGACAGACTAGCGGGAGGGCCAAACACCGGGGAGCTGTTTTTT. It yields the protein CASSDRLAGGPNTGELFF.